The 13 T cell receptor beta chains below all came from one sample that was sequenced in a study of T-cell memory formation after mild COVID-19. One entry per CDR3 protein results from TCRdb running MiXCR on the 5' RACE reads. Of about 35,000 distinct CDR3 sequences in the sample, under 25% are singletons; the top ten hold 1.5%. Specimen: PBMCs or a T cell subset sorted from them (not recorded which). The receptors come from an adult who had mild COVID-19 (a few samples of this study predate the infection). Cell type and time point are not known.

This clonotype appeared many times. The V gene is TRBV20-1, the J gene TRBJ2-5; D is perhaps TRBD1 or TRBD2 (5 bases each). Germline CDR1 reads DFQATT; CDR2 reads SNEGSKA (reference sequence). The CDR3 sequence is 15 residues long. V lost 1 base to trimming and J lost 2 bases, with 14 bases between them. This chain's CDR3 is CSARAKGRKQETQYF. CDR3 bases: TGCAGTGCTAGAGCCAAGGGACGAAAACAAGAGACCCAGTACTTC.

This chain links TRBV6-6 with TRBJ1-2; D perhaps matches TRBD1 (6 bases). From germline, CDR1 is MNHNY and CDR2 SVGAGI (reference sequence). The CDR3 consists of 15 residues. V was trimmed by 3 bases and J by 0 bases, leaving 11 bases between them. CDR3 amino acids: CASSYGQGTNYGYTF. The CDR3 DNA sequence: TGTGCCAGCAGTTATGGGCAGGGGACTAACTATGGCTACACCTTC.

Many counts were recorded for this clonotype. V is TRBV5-1 and J is TRBJ2-2; 8 bases agree with TRBD1. The junction had 6 bases not matched to a gene; V was cut back by 2 bases and J by 0 bases. The CDR3 runs to 17 residues. CDR1 is SGHRS, CDR2 YFSETQ, per germline. The CDR3: CASSFRTGNTNTGELFF. The CDR3 coding sequence is TGCGCCAGCAGCTTTCGGACAGGGAATACGAACACCGGGGAGCTGTTTTTT.

The chain uses TRBV20-1 and TRBJ2-1; 8 positions agree with TRBD2. CDR3 size: 16 residues. Trimming took 0 bases from V and 1 from J; bases not matched to a gene: 5. Germline-derived CDR1 and CDR2 are DFQATT and SNEGSKA (reference sequence). CDR3 sequence reads: CSARDLAGRSYNEQFF. The CDR3 DNA sequence: TGCAGTGCTAGAGATTTAGCGGGGCGATCCTACAATGAGCAGTTCTTC.

This clonotype has a count of ten or more. The junction departs from germline at one end; a sequencing error may be responsible. The chain recombines TRBV18 with TRBJ2-2; no reliable D call. This CDR3 is built from 16 residues. Germline V gene sequence: CDR1 KGHSH, CDR2 LQKENI. The CDR3 region has the DNA TGTGCCAGCTCACCACAGTTACGGAAGAACTCCGGGGAGCTGTTTTTT. It specifies CASSPQLRKNSGELFF. Variable domain in full (rest from reference TRBV18 and TRBJ2-2): NAGVMQNPRHLVRRRGQEARLRCSPMKGHSHVYWYRQLPEEGLKFMVYLQKENIIDESGMPKERFSAEFPKEGPSILRIQQVVRGDSAAYFCASSPQLRKNSGELFFGEGSRLTVL.

This clonotype was seen many times. V gene TRBV12-3 or TRBV12-4 combines with J gene TRBJ1-2; TRBD1 agrees at 8 bases. V shed 6 bases, J shed 8 bases, and the junction held 8 bases outside the gene matches. The CDR3 length is 13 residues. CDR3 DNA sequence: TGTGCCAGCAGACCGGACAGGGCTGGCGGCTACACCTTC. Amino acid sequence: CASRPDRAGGYTF.

The genes are TRBV18 and TRBJ2-3; no clear D. The V end lost 6 bases, the J end lost 2 bases, and 9 bases lay between the germline ends. The germline gives CDR1 KGHSH, CDR2 LQKENI. CDR3 length: 13 amino acids. The CDR3 protein is CASSSPNTDTQYF. CDR3 DNA: TGTGCCAGCTCCTCTCCCAACACAGATACGCAGTATTTT.

The table lists this clonotype with many counts. V usage is TRBV6-2 or TRBV6-3 and J usage is TRBJ2-6; D remains ambiguous. Trimming took 7 bases from V and 2 from J, leaving 12 bases between them. There are 15 residues in the CDR3. Germline lookup yields CDR1 MNHEY and CDR2 SVGEGT. The CDR3 DNA is TGTGCCAGCACCCCTGACGGAGCTGGGGCCAACGTCCTGACTTTC. This encodes CASTPDGAGANVLTF.

The sample holds many counts of this clonotype. This CDR3 is CASSSRISQIGTTGELFF. In DNA, the CDR3 is TGTGCCAGCAGCTCCCGGATCTCGCAAATTGGGACCACCGGGGAGCTGTTTTTT. The rearrangement uses TRBV7-9 and TRBJ2-2; D may match TRBD1 or TRBD2 (5 bases each). Trimming stripped 4 bases from V and 4 bases from J, with 22 bases between. The CDR3 runs 18 residues. The germline CDR1 and CDR2 sequences are SEHNR and FQNEAQ (reference sequence).

This clonotype occurred many times. The chain employs TRBV7-9 and TRBJ2-3; 14 positions agree with TRBD2. Trimming cost V 3 bases and J 5 bases; bases outside gene matches: 4. Germline CDR1 reads SEHNR; CDR2 reads FQNEAQ (reference sequence). The CDR3 consists of 16 residues. The CDR3 coding sequence is TGTGCCAGCAGCTTGGGACTAGCGGGAGTACGAGATACGCAGTATTTT. The encoded protein is CASSLGLAGVRDTQYF.

The chain carries TRBV10-3 and TRBJ2-1; D gene ambiguous. CDR3 length equals 14 residues. V was pared by 0 bases and J by 2 bases, with 5 bases between. Germline CDR1 reads ENHRY; CDR2 reads SYGVKD. This CDR3 is CAISESGTYNEQFF. The CDR3 DNA follows: TGTGCCATCAGTGAGTCTGGCACCTACAATGAGCAGTTCTTC.

This clonotype has at least ten counts. The gene calls are TRBV12-3 or TRBV12-4 and TRBJ2-3; 13 nucleotides align to TRBD2. The J segment lost 9 bases and the V segment lost 6 bases, leaving 12 bases of the junction unmatched. CDR3 size: 16 residues. The CDR3 DNA reads as TGTGCCAGCAGCCCCCGGACTAGCGGGGGCCCCTGGACGCAGTATTTT. The encoded protein is CASSPRTSGGPWTQYF.

The rearrangement links TRBV12-3 or TRBV12-4 to TRBJ2-3; 8 bases map to TRBD2. The CDR3 runs 15 residues. Trimming at V came to 6 bases and at J to 0 bases, leaving 5 bases not matched to a gene. The CDR3 loop reads CASRITGGSTDTQYF. CDR3 nucleotide sequence: TGTGCCAGCAGGATTACGGGGGGGAGCACAGATACGCAGTATTTT.